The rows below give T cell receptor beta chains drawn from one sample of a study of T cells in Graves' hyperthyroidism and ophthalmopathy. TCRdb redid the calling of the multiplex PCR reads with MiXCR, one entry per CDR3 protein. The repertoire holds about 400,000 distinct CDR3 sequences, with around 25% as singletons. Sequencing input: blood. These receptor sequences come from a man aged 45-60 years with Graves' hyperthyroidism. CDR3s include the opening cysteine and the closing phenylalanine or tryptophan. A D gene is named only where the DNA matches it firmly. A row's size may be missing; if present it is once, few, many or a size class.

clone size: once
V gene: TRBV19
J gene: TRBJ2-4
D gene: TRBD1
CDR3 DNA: TGTGCCAGTAGTATGGACAGGGGTCTTCCCAAAAACATTCAGTACTTC
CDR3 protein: CASSMDRGLPKNIQYF

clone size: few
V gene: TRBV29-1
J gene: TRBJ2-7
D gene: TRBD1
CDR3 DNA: TGCAGCGTTGAAGATCCACAGGGGGGTTACGAGCAGTACTTC
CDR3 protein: CSVEDPQGGYEQYF

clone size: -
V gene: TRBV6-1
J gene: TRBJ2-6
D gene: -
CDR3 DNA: TGTGCCAGCTATCAGAGCCAAAGCTCTGGGGCCAACGTCCTGACTTTC
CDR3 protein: CASYQSQSSGANVLTF

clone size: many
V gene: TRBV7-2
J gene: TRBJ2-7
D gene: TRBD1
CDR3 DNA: TGTGCCAGCAGCTTAGACACGGGACAGGTGTACTTC
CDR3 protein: CASSLDTGQVYF

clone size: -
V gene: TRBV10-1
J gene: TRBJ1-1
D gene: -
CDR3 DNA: TGTGCCAGCAGTGAAGTGACAGGTGCCATGAACACTGAAGCTTTCTTT
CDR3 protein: CASSEVTGAMNTEAFF

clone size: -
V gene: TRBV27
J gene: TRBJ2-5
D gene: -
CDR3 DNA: TGTGCCAGCAGTTTAACCGAGACCCGGGAGACCCAGTACTTC
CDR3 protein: CASSLTETRETQYF

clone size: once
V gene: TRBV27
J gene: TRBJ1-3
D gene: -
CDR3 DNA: TGTGCCAGCAGTTTATTGGGGGGTCTCCCTGGAAACACCATATATTTT
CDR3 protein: CASSLLGGLPGNTIYF

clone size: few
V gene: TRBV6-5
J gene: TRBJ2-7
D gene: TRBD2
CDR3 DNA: TGTGCCAGCAGTTACCGACTAGCGGGAGTATCTTCCTACGAGCAGTACTTC
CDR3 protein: CASSYRLAGVSSYEQYF

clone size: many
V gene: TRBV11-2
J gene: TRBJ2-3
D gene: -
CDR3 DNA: TGTGCCAGCAGGGGACTCGCTTCTCACACGCAGTATTTT
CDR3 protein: CASRGLASHTQYF

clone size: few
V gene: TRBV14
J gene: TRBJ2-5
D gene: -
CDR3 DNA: TGTGCCAGCAGCCCCCAACGTGGGACCCAGTACTTC
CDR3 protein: CASSPQRGTQYF

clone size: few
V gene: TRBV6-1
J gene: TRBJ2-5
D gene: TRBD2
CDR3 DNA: TGTGCCAGCGGGACTAGCGGGATGATTTCAGAGACCCAGTACTTC
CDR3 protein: CASGTSGMISETQYF

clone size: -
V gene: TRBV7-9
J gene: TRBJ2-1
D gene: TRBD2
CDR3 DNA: TGTGCCAGCAGCTTACTAGCGGGGGATTCTGACAATGAGCAGTTCTTC
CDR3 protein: CASSLLAGDSDNEQFF

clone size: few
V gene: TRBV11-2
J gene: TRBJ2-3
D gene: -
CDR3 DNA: TGTGCCAGCAGCTTAGTTGGACAAAGCACAGATACGCAGTATTTT
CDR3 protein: CASSLVGQSTDTQYF

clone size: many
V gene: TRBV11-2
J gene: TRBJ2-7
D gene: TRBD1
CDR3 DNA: TGTGCCAGCCGCCAACCGGGACAGAGCTACGAGCAGTACTTC
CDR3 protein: CASRQPGQSYEQYF

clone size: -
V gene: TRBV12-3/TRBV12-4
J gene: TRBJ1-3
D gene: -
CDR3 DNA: TGTGCCAGCAGGTCTGCCGGGACAGGAAACACCATATATTTT
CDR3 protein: CASRSAGTGNTIYF

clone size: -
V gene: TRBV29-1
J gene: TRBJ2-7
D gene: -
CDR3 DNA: TGCAGCGTTGAAGGGTACTACGAGCAGTACTTC
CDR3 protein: CSVEGYYEQYF

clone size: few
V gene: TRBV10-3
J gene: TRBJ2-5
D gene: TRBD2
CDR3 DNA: TGTACCATCAGAACGGGACTAAATAGAGAGACCCAGTACTTC
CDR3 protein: CTIRTGLNRETQYF

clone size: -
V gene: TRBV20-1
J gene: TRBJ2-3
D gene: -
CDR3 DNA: TGCAGTGCTAGAGATGGATCGGAGGGTACAGATACGCAGTATTTT
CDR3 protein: CSARDGSEGTDTQYF

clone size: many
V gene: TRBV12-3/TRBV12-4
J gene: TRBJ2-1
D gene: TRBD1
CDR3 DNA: TGTGCCAGCAGACGATCCGGGACAGGGGGCCGGTACAATGAGCAGTTCTTC
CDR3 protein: CASRRSGTGGRYNEQFF

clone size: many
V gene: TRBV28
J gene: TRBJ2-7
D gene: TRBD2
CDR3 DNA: TGTGCCAGCAGTGGCCGACTAGCGGGAGCCCCCAGCGAGCAGTACTTC
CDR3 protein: CASSGRLAGAPSEQYF

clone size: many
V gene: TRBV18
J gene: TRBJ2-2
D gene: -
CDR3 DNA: TGTGCCAGCTCACCATTGGAGAACACCGGGGAGCTGTTTTTT
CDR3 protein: CASSPLENTGELFF

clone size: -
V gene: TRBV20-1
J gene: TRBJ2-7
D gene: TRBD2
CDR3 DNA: TGCAGTGCTTCTAGCGGGATTGGTTACGAGCAGTACTTC
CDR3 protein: CSASSGIGYEQYF

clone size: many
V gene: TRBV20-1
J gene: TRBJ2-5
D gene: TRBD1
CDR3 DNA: TGCAGTGCCTCCAGGACAGGGAAAGAGACCCAGTACTTC
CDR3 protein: CSASRTGKETQYF

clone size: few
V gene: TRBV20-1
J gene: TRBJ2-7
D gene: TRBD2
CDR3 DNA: TGCAGTGCTAGCACCGTAGCGGGAGAAACACACGAGCAGTACTTC
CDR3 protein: CSASTVAGETHEQYF

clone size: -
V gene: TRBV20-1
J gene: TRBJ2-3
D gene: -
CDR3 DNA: TGCAGTGCCCCAAGGGCTGGTTCAGATACGCAGTATTTT
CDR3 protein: CSAPRAGSDTQYF

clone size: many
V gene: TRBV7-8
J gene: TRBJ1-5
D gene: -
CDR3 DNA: TGTGCCAGCAGCTTAGCGCCGACAGATAGCAATCAGCCCCAGCATTTT
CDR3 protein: CASSLAPTDSNQPQHF

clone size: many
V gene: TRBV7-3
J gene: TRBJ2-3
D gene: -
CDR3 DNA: TGTGCCAGCAGCTTAAATACCGCGGCAGATACGCAGTATTTT
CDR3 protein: CASSLNTAADTQYF

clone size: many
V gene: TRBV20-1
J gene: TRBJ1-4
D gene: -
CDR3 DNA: TGCAGTGCTACCTACAGTCAGGGTAATGAAAAACTGTTTTTT
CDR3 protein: CSATYSQGNEKLFF

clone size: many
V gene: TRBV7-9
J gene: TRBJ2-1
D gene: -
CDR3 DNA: TGTGCCAGAGAGTTGGGAGAGGGGAATGAGCAGTTCTTC
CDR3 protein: CARELGEGNEQFF

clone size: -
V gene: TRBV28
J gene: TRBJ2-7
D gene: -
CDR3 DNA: TGTGCCAGCAGTTCGACCTCTAGCGTCGCTCTCTACGAGCAGTACTTC
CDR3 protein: CASSSTSSVALYEQYF

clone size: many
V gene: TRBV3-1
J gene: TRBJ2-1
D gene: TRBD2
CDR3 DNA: TGTGCCAGCAGCTTACCCAGACTAGCGGGAAGAAATGAGCAGTTCTTC
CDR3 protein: CASSLPRLAGRNEQFF

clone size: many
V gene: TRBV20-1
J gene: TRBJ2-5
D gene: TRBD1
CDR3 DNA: TGCAGTGCCGTGGGGACAGGGCCAGAGACCCAGTACTTC
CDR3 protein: CSAVGTGPETQYF

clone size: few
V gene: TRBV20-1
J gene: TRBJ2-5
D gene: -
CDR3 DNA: TGCAGTGCTAGTCCCGGGATCGAGACCCAGTACTTC
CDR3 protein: CSASPGIETQYF

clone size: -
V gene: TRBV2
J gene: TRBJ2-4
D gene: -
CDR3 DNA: TGTGCCAGCAATGGACGGGGAGCCAAAAACATTCAGTACTTC
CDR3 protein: CASNGRGAKNIQYF

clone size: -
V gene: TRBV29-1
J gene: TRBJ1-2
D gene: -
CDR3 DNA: TGCAGCGTTGAAGATCTTAGGGGGTACTATGGCTACACCTTC
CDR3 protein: CSVEDLRGYYGYTF

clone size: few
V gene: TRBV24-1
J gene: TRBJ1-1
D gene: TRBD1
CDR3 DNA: TGTGCCACCAGTGACACGGGACAGGACACTGAAGCTTTCTTT
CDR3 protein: CATSDTGQDTEAFF

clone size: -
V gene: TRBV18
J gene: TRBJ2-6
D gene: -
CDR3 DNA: TGTGCCAGCTCACCACTCGGGACATTAAACTCTGGGGCCAACGTCCTGACTTTC
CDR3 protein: CASSPLGTLNSGANVLTF

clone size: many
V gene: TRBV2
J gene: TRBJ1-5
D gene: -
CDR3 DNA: TGTGCCAGCAGTGAAGTAGGCGTGAGCAATCAGCCCCAGCATTTT
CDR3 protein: CASSEVGVSNQPQHF

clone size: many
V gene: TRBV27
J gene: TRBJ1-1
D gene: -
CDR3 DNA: TGTGCCAGCAGAAAACAGGGACGCGCTGAAGCTTTCTTT
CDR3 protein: CASRKQGRAEAFF

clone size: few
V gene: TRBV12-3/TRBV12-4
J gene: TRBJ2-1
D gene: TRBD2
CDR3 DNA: TGTGCCAGCAGTTCACTAGCGGTAGGACGAGGTGAGCAGTTCTTC
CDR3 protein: CASSSLAVGRGEQFF

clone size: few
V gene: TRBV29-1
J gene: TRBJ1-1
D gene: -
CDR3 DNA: TGCAGCGCCCTAAGGGGGGGATGGCACACTGAAGCTTTCTTT
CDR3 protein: CSALRGGWHTEAFF